What follows is one T cell receptor beta chain and its context. Its antigen is undetermined. The data were taken from a study of cytomegalovirus exposure and HLA in healthy donors. Donors were nominally healthy when sampled, though unrecorded immune exposures were likely. Whole-study findings and limits: With further analysis later on, most CMV-associated TCR beta chains appeared HLA-restricted. More clonal expansion characterized HLA-associated TCR beta chains than equally common others in a later analysis.

Primers: 60 Vbeta forward and 13 Jbeta reverse. The protocol was immunoSEQ multiplex PCR, while the TCRdb copy is restricted to in-frame clones and leaves out a portion. Seen here are 40,000 to 55,000 clones, 80% observed once, and the top ten hold around 8.1%. Looked up from germline, CDR1 is GTSNPN and CDR2 is SVGIG (reference sequence). V dropped 4 bases and J dropped 6; count of bases not matched to a gene: 5. This CDR3 has 12 residues. This TCR came from a man aged 30 to 45 in good health and CMV-seropositive. The chain is built from TRBV30 and TRBJ2-7; 8 bases are a match to TRBD1. Sample: PBMCs. CDR3 bases: TGTGCCTGGAACCAGGGGGCTATCGAGCAGTACTTC. Protein: CAWNQGAIEQYF.